A selection of T cell receptor beta chains follows, all from one sample in a study of OX40 agonist ivuxolimab in advanced cancers. Assay used: immunoSEQ multiplex PCR; TCRdb lists only in-frame clones, some missing. The data show roughly 79,000 clones, with about 90% seen just once and 0.53% held by the top ten. Sequencing used CD4+ or CD8+ T cells sorted from blood, obtained in a trial of the OX40 agonist ivuxolimab. The receptors were sampled from an adult with an advanced solid tumor such as melanoma, head and neck, liver or kidney cancer. Each CDR3 is given with its conserved first and last residue. The D gene is left open where the match is weak. Some rows mark clone size as missing; the rest say once, few, many or name a class of expanded clone.

v_call	d_call	j_call	clone_size	cdr3_nt	cdr3_aa
TRBV7-8	NA	TRBJ2-7	once	TGTGCCAGCAGCTTAAACTTATACGAGCAGTACTTC	CASSLNLYEQYF
TRBV29-1	NA	TRBJ1-2	NA	TGCAACGGGTTCGGGGCAGGTACCAACTATGGCTACACCTTC	CNGFGAGTNYGYTF
TRBV15	NA	TRBJ2-3	NA	TGTGCCACCAGCCGCCCTGGGGGCGCACAGATACCGCAGTATTTT	CATSRPGGAQIPQYF
TRBV6-5	TRBD2	TRBJ2-7	NA	TGTGCCAGCAGGGGAGTAAGGGCGGGAGCAGGACAGTACTTC	CASRGVRAGAGQYF
TRBV6-1	NA	TRBJ1-4	NA	TGTGCCAGCAGTGATTACCGGGATCGTAATGAAAAACTGTTTTTT	CASSDYRDRNEKLFF
TRBV18	NA	TRBJ1-3	NA	TGTGCCACCAACACGGGGGTGTCTGGAAACACCATATATTTT	CATNTGVSGNTIYF
TRBV5-4	NA	TRBJ2-2	NA	TGTACCAGCAGCTTGGGAAAAACCGGGTCCCCTGTTGGTACCGGGGAGCTGTTTTTT	CTSSLGKTGSPVGTGELFF
TRBV2	TRBD1	TRBJ2-7	NA	TGTGCCAGCAGTACTAACGGACAGGGGCTGAACGAGCAGTACTTC	CASSTNGQGLNEQYF
TRBV7-2	NA	TRBJ1-1	NA	TGTGCCAGCAGCTTAGCGGGGTGGACTGAAGCTTTCTTT	CASSLAGWTEAFF
TRBV5-8	NA	TRBJ1-3	NA	TGTGCCAGCAGCTTAGGCAGCTTCTCTGGAAACACCATATATTTT	CASSLGSFSGNTIYF
TRBV5-1	TRBD2	TRBJ2-5	NA	TGCGCCAGCAGCGCACGACTAGCGGGAGGCCAAGAGACCCAGTACTTC	CASSARLAGGQETQYF
TRBV6-5	NA	TRBJ1-3	NA	TGTGCCAGCAGTCCCAACAGGGCCCTTGGAAACACCATATATTTT	CASSPNRALGNTIYF
TRBV6-5	NA	TRBJ2-2	NA	TGTGCCAGCAGTTACACCGCAAAGGCCCAGCTGTTTTTT	CASSYTAKAQLFF
TRBV28	TRBD2	TRBJ2-1	NA	TGTGCCAGCAGTTTACTTCTAGCGGGAGTTTTCGATGAGCAGTTCTTC	CASSLLLAGVFDEQFF
TRBV5-6	NA	TRBJ2-7	once	TGTGCCAGCAGCGCTTTTCGTTACGAGCAGTACTTC	CASSAFRYEQYF